A selection of T cell receptor beta chains follows, all from one sample in a study. A single record per CDR3 protein comes from TCRdb applying MiXCR to the RT-PCR reads. The data contain almost 700,000 distinct CDR3 sequences, 11% to 15% of them singletons. The sequenced sample consisted of memory CD4+ T cells from blood. The receptors come from a female donor in good health, serving as a healthy control. CDR3s include the opening cysteine and the closing phenylalanine or tryptophan. D genes are given only for firm matches. For some rows the clone size is stated as once, few or many, or as a class when expanded; others skip it.

TRBV9	TRBJ2-7	.	few	CASSVYQYSYEQYF	TGTGCCAGCAGCGTTTACCAGTACTCCTACGAGCAGTACTTC
TRBV20-1	TRBJ1-3	.	.	CSAVLTGAGNTIYF	TGCAGTGCGGTGCTGACCGGGGCAGGAAACACCATATATTTT
TRBV24-1	TRBJ2-1	.	many	CATNQGGIEQFF	TGTGCCACCAACCAGGGGGGGATTGAGCAGTTCTTC
TRBV3-1	TRBJ2-7	.	few	CASSQTASSNEQYF	TGTGCCAGCAGCCAAACAGCGTCTAGCAACGAGCAGTACTTC
TRBV7-3	TRBJ2-3	TRBD1	.	CASSQQGAGTDTQYF	TGTGCCAGCAGCCAACAGGGGGCGGGCACAGATACGCAGTATTTT
TRBV20-1	TRBJ1-5	.	many	CSASLSNQPQHF	TGCAGTGCTAGTCTTAGCAATCAGCCCCAGCATTTT
TRBV9	TRBJ2-1	.	.	CASSVDPGRVNEQFF	TGTGCCAGCAGCGTAGATCCGGGCAGGGTCAATGAGCAGTTCTTC
TRBV5-3	TRBJ2-1	TRBD2	.	CARSFLADNNEQFF	TGTGCCAGAAGCTTCCTAGCGGACAACAATGAGCAGTTCTTC
TRBV12-3/TRBV12-4	TRBJ1-1	TRBD1	few	CASTRQGAGYTEAFF	TGTGCCAGCACCCGACAGGGGGCGGGATACACTGAAGCTTTCTTT
TRBV4-3	TRBJ1-2	.	many	CASSLQGSYGYTF	TGCGCCAGCAGCCTCCAGGGGTCCTATGGCTACACCTTC
TRBV20-1	TRBJ2-7	TRBD1	.	CSAQSGTGSYEQYF	TGCAGTGCTCAGTCCGGGACAGGGTCCTACGAGCAGTACTTC
TRBV4-1	TRBJ2-1	.	many	CASSQEADSQNEQFF	TGCGCCAGCAGCCAAGAGGCCGACTCACAAAATGAGCAGTTCTTC
TRBV4-3	TRBJ1-2	.	.	CASSQDWGAEGYTF	TGCGCCAGCAGCCAAGATTGGGGGGCGGAGGGCTACACCTTC
TRBV7-2	TRBJ2-2	.	few	CASSPRYEGVNTGELFF	TGTGCCAGCAGCCCTCGGTACGAGGGCGTCAACACCGGGGAGCTGTTTTTT
TRBV19	TRBJ2-1	.	few	CASSIGAGNNEQFF	TGTGCCAGTAGTATAGGGGCGGGGAACAATGAGCAGTTCTTC
TRBV20-1	TRBJ2-7	.	.	CSARRPRDLTTYEQYF	TGCAGTGCTAGACGGCCACGGGATCTGACCACCTACGAGCAGTACTTC
TRBV2	TRBJ2-2	TRBD1	.	CASSVQGALTGELFF	TGTGCCAGCTCGGTCCAGGGGGCCCTCACCGGGGAGCTGTTTTTT
TRBV5-1	TRBJ1-1	TRBD1	.	CANSLTGHNTEAFF	TGCGCCAACAGCTTGACAGGGCATAACACTGAAGCTTTCTTT
TRBV29-1	TRBJ2-7	.	many	CSVGSGSPFYEQYF	TGCAGCGTGGGGTCGGGCAGTCCTTTCTACGAGCAGTACTTC
TRBV5-1	TRBJ2-5	TRBD2	few	CASSAMSTLAEQETQYF	TGCGCCAGCAGCGCTATGTCAACTCTAGCGGAGCAAGAGACCCAGTACTTC
TRBV5-6	TRBJ1-3	.	few	CASSLMKSSGNTIYF	TGTGCCAGCAGCTTGATGAAGAGCTCTGGAAACACCATATATTTT
TRBV28	TRBJ2-7	TRBD2	.	CASSLYASGRAHEQYF	TGTGCCAGCAGTTTATATGCTAGCGGGAGGGCCCACGAGCAGTACTTC
TRBV3-1	TRBJ1-2	.	few	CASSQEGQYGGYTF	TGTGCCAGCAGCCAAGAAGGGCAGTATGGAGGCTACACCTTC
TRBV7-2	TRBJ1-2	TRBD1	few	CASSRQGAYYGYTF	TGTGCCAGCAGCCGACAGGGGGCTTACTATGGCTACACCTTC
TRBV4-1	TRBJ1-1	.	.	CASSHRKPGEDTEAFF	TGCGCCAGCAGCCATCGGAAACCGGGGGAGGACACTGAAGCTTTCTTT
TRBV20-1	TRBJ2-1	TRBD2	.	CSARSRGGLAGGISYNEQFF	TGCAGTGCTAGATCAAGGGGGGGACTAGCGGGAGGCATCTCCTACAATGAGCAGTTCTTC
TRBV5-5	TRBJ1-2	.	.	CASSFEHPNYGYTF	TGTGCCAGCAGCTTCGAGCACCCAAACTATGGCTACACCTTC
TRBV27	TRBJ1-1	TRBD1	.	CASSSDRLNTEAFF	TGTGCCAGCAGTTCGGACAGGCTGAACACTGAAGCTTTCTTT
TRBV18	TRBJ2-3	.	few	CASSPPGTEDTQYF	TGTGCCAGCTCACCCCCGGGGACGGAAGATACGCAGTATTTT
TRBV29-1	TRBJ2-2	.	many	CSVAPQGKNTGELFF	TGCAGCGTTGCCCCCCAGGGGAAGAACACCGGGGAGCTGTTTTTT
TRBV5-4	TRBJ2-2	TRBD2	few	CASSLGLAGGLGGELFF	TGTGCCAGCAGCTTGGGACTAGCGGGGGGGCTCGGCGGGGAGCTGTTTTTT
TRBV20-1	TRBJ1-2	.	once	CSALEGNYGYTF	TGCAGTGCTCTGGAGGGGAACTATGGCTACACCTTC
TRBV20-1	TRBJ1-6	TRBD1	few	CSLNRDSLDSPLHF	TGCAGTCTGAACCGGGACAGCCTCGATTCACCCCTCCACTTT
TRBV6-6	TRBJ2-1	TRBD2	many	CASSSIQGLAGGRWFF	TGTGCCAGCAGTTCTATTCAGGGACTAGCGGGAGGGAGGTGGTTCTTC
TRBV4-3	TRBJ2-1	.	.	CASSQDSGGSYNVQFF	TGCGCCAGCAGCCAAGATAGTGGGGGGTCCTACAATGTGCAGTTCTTC
TRBV7-9	TRBJ2-1	.	.	CASSLSGREQFF	TGTGCCAGCAGCTTAAGTGGGAGGGAGCAGTTCTTC
TRBV20-1	TRBJ2-5	.	many	CSAGGQGETQYF	TGCAGCGCCGGAGGGCAGGGGGAGACCCAGTACTTC
TRBV20-1	TRBJ2-2	TRBD2	.	CSVGTSRGELFF	TGCAGTGTCGGGACTAGCCGCGGGGAGCTGTTTTTT
TRBV12-3/TRBV12-4	TRBJ1-4	TRBD1	.	CASRKTGQATNEKLFF	TGTGCCAGCAGAAAAACCGGACAGGCAACTAATGAAAAACTGTTTTTT
TRBV14	TRBJ2-1	TRBD2	.	CASSHGTSGINNEQFF	TGTGCCAGCAGCCATGGGACTAGCGGGATCAACAATGAGCAGTTCTTC
TRBV20-1	TRBJ2-1	TRBD2	many	CSARTSRHEQFF	TGCAGTGCGCGGACTAGTCGTCATGAGCAGTTCTTC
TRBV7-2	TRBJ1-2	TRBD1	few	CASSSDRAYGYTF	TGTGCCAGCAGTTCGGACAGGGCGTATGGCTACACCTTC
TRBV7-8	TRBJ2-5	TRBD1	few	CASSLEDRGETQYF	TGTGCCAGCAGCTTAGAGGACAGGGGAGAGACCCAGTACTTC
TRBV2	TRBJ2-2	.	.	CASRAMGSSNTGELFF	TGTGCCAGCAGGGCTATGGGCAGCTCGAACACCGGGGAGCTGTTTTTT
TRBV7-8	TRBJ1-1	TRBD1	.	CASSPRASGGTEAFF	TGTGCCAGCAGCCCGCGGGCCTCAGGGGGCACTGAAGCTTTCTTT
TRBV18	TRBJ2-1	.	.	CASSPDRLNEQFF	TGTGCCAGCTCACCTGACAGGCTCAATGAGCAGTTCTTC
TRBV5-1	TRBJ2-3	TRBD2	many	CASSLGLADTQYF	TGCGCCAGCAGCCTTGGACTAGCAGATACGCAGTATTTT
TRBV15	TRBJ1-3	.	few	CATSRDIGVDTIYF	TGTGCCACCAGCAGAGATATAGGGGTAGACACCATATATTTT
TRBV20-1	TRBJ2-1	.	.	CSASPSSYNEQFF	TGCAGTGCTAGTCCGAGCTCCTACAATGAGCAGTTCTTC
TRBV29-1	TRBJ1-5	.	many	CSAGGWGQPQHF	TGCAGCGCCGGGGGCTGGGGTCAGCCCCAGCATTTT
TRBV12-3/TRBV12-4	TRBJ1-2	.	many	CASSLDTYGYTF	TGTGCCAGCAGTTTGGACACCTATGGCTACACCTTC
TRBV15	TRBJ2-7	.	.	CATSIGGDSYEQYF	TGTGCCACCTCGATCGGGGGTGACTCCTACGAGCAGTACTTC
TRBV20-1	TRBJ2-3	TRBD2	.	CSASNPGLATDTQYF	TGCAGTGCTAGTAACCCGGGACTAGCCACAGATACGCAGTATTTT
TRBV28	TRBJ1-2	.	few	CASSLITGGGFGYTF	TGTGCCAGCAGTTTAATAACAGGAGGGGGGTTTGGCTACACCTTC
TRBV3-1	TRBJ1-1	.	.	CASSHAAMNTEAFF	TGTGCCAGCAGCCACGCAGCTATGAACACTGAAGCTTTCTTT
TRBV12-3/TRBV12-4	TRBJ1-1	.	few	CASRQTVNTEAFF	TGTGCCAGCAGACAGACGGTGAACACTGAAGCTTTCTTT
TRBV20-1	TRBJ1-1	.	.	CSASEPHRENTEAFF	TGCAGTGCTAGTGAGCCCCATCGGGAGAACACTGAAGCTTTCTTT